The T cell receptor (beta chain) described here comes from a study of T cell responses to AZD1222 COVID-19 vaccine. Study-wide results and limits: As reported, nearly half of all spike-specific TCRs target variant regions that are unmutated. Once two AZD1222 doses were given, Spike-specific TCR breadth and depth went up.

TCRdb's copy holds only in-frame clones and misses some; the assay was immunoSEQ multiplex PCR. Of about 190,000 clones in the sample, approximately 92% were seen once. Regarding this clone: Its antigen remains unknown.

Trimming shortened V by 2 bases and J by 6 bases, and 10 bases separated the two germline ends. Germline values: CDR1 MNHNS, CDR2 SASEGT. The CDR3 sequence is 14 residues long. The V call is TRBV6-1, the J call TRBJ1-4; D uncertain. This sample comprised peripheral blood, obtained on day 0 of AZD1222 vaccination. The sequence came from an adult in good health. The CDR3: CASSETGRDEKLFF. Written as DNA, the CDR3 is TGTGCCAGCAGTGAAACCGGACGAGATGAAAAACTGTTTTTT.